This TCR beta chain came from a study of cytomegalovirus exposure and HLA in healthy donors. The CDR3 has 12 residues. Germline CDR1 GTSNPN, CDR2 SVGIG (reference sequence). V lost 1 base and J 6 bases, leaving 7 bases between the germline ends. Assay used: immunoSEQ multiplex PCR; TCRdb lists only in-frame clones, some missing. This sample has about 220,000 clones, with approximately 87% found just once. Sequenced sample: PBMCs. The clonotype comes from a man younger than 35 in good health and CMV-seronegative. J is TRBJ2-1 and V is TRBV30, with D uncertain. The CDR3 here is CAWSESSNEQFF. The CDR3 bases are TGTGCCTGGAGTGAAAGTAGCAATGAGCAGTTCTTC.